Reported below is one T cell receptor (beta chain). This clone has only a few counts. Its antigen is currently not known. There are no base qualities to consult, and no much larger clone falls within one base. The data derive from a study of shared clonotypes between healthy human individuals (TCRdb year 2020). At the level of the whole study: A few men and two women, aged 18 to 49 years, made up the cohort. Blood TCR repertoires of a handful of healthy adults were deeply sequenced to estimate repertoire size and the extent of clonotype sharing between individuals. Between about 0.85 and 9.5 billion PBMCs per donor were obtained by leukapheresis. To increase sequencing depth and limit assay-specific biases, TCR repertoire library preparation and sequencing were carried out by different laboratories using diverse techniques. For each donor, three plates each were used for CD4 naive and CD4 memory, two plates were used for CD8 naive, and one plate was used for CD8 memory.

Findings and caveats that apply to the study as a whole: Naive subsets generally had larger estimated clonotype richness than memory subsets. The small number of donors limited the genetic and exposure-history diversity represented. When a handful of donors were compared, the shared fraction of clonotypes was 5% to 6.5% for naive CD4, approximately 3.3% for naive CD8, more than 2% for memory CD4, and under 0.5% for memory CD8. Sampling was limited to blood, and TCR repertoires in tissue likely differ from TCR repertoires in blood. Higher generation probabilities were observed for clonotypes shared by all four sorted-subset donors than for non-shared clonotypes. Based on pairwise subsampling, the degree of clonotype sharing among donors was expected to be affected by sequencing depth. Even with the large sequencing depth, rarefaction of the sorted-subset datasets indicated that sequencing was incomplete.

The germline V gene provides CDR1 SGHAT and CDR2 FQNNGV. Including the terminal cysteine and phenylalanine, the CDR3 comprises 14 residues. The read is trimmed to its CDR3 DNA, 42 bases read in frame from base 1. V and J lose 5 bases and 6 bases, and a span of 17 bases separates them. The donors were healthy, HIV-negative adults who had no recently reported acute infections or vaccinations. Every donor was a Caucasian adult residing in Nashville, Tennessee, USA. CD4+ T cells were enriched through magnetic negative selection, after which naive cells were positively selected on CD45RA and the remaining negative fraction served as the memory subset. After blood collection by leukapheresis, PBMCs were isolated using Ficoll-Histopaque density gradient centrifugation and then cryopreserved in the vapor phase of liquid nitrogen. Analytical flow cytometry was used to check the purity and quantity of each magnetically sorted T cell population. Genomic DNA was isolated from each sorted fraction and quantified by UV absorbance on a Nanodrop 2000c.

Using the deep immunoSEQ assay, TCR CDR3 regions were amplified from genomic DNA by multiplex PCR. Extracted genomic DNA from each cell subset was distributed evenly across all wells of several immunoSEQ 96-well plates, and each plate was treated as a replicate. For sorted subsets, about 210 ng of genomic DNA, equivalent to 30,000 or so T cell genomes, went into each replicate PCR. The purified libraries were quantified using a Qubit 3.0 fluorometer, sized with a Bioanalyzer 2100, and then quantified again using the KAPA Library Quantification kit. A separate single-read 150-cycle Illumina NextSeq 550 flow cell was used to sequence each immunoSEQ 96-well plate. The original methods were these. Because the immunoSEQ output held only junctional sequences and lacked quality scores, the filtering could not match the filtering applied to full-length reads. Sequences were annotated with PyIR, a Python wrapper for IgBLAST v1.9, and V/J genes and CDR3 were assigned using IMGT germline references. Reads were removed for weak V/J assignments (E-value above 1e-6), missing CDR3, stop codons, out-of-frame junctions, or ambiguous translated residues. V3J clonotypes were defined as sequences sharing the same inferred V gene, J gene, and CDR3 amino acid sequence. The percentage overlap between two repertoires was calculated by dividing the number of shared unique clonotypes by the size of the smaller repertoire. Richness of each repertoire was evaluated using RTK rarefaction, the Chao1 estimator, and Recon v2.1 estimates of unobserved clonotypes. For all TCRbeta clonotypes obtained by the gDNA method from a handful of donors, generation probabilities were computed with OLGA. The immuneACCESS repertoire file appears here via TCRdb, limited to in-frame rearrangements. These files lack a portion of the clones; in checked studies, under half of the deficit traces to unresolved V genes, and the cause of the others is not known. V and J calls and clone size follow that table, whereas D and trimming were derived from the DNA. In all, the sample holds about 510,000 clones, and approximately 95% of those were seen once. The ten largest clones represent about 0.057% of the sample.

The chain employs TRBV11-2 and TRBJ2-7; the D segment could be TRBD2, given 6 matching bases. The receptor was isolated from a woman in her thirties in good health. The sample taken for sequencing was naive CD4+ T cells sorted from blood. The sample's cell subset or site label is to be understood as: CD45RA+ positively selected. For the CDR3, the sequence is CASSPLSGEGEQYF. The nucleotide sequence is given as TGTGCCAGCAGCCCACTATCGGGAGAGGGCGAGCAGTACTTC.